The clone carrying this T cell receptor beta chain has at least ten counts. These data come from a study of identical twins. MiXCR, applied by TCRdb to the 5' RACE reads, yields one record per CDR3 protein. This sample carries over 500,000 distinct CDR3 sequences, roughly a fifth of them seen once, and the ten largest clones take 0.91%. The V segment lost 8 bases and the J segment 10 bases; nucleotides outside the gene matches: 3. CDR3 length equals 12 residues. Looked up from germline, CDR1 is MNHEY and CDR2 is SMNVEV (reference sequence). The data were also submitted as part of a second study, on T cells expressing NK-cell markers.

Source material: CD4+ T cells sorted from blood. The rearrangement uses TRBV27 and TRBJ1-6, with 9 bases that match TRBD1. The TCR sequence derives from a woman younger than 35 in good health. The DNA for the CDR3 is TGTGCCAGCGGACAGGGGAAGTCACCCCTCCACTTT. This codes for CASGQGKSPLHF.